Following are 8 T cell receptor beta chains from one sample sequenced in a study of T cell responses to AZD1222 COVID-19 vaccine (dated by TCRdb to the early 2020s). The library was prepared using the immunoSEQ multiplex PCR assay. TCRdb stores this immuneACCESS table with in-frame sequences only. Part of the clones is absent; in the studies checked, under half of the shortfall reflects unresolved V genes, and no reason is known for the rest. This sample lists roughly 130,000 clones; about 93% were detected once. The ten largest clones represent roughly 6.6% of the sample. The time point label for this specimen denotes: baseline before first vaccination. Sample: peripheral blood, taken on day 0 of AZD1222 vaccination. The origin of the receptors is an adult in good health.

The V and J genes are TRBV2 and TRBJ1-1; D is possibly TRBD1 (6 bases). Germline CDR1 is SNHLY and CDR2 is FYNNEI. There are 12 residues in the CDR3. V lost 6 bases, J lost 8 bases, and 13 bases lay in between. The CDR3 DNA reads as TGTGCCAGCAGGTCACAGGGATTGGAAGCTTTCTTT. It translates to CASRSQGLEAFF.

The V gene is TRBV5-1, the J gene TRBJ2-3; no firm D call. The V gene lost 4 bases and the J gene lost 2 bases, with 8 bases spanning the gap. Germline lookup yields CDR1 SGHRS and CDR2 YFSETQ. The CDR3 is made up of 13 amino acids. The CDR3 DNA follows: TGCGCCAGCAGCAGAGCACCCACAGATACGCAGTATTTT. Amino acids: CASSRAPTDTQYF.

The rearrangement uses TRBV24-1 and TRBJ2-1; 7 bases align to TRBD2. With 3 bases clipped from V and 6 bases from J, the junction kept 13 bases outside the gene matches. Germline CDR1 and CDR2: KGHDR and SFDVKD. CDR3 length: 17 amino acids. CDR3 in amino acids: CATSDTLIAGVVNEQFF. DNA for the CDR3: TGTGCCACCAGTGATACCCTTATTGCGGGAGTAGTCAATGAGCAGTTCTTC.

This clone was counted between two and nine times. The rearrangement uses TRBV11-2 and TRBJ2-7; 8 nucleotides line up with TRBD2. Germline assignment: CDR1 SGHAT and CDR2 FQNNGV. The CDR3 has 16 amino acids. V lost 5 bases to trimming and J lost 2 bases; unmatched junction nucleotides: 11. The CDR3 nucleotides read TGTGCCAGCAGCACCCAAGGGAGTAGCGGGGCCTACGAGCAGTACTTC. It yields the protein CASSTQGSSGAYEQYF.

This sequence joins TRBV15 and TRBJ1-1; D remains ambiguous. Germline CDR1 LNHNV, CDR2 YYDKDF (reference sequence). The CDR3 loop spans 16 amino acids. The V gene lost 1 base and the J gene lost 0 bases, with 12 bases spanning the gap. The CDR3 protein is CATSRGRIRMNTEAFF. The CDR3 coding sequence is TGTGCCACCAGCAGAGGCAGAATTAGAATGAACACTGAAGCTTTCTTT.

The chain links TRBV19 to TRBJ1-2; TRBD1 agrees at 10 bases. Germline V gene sequence: CDR1 LNHDA, CDR2 SQIVND (reference sequence). V gave up 6 bases and J gave up 2 bases; unmatched junction bases: 3. This CDR3 contains 14 residues. The CDR3 bases are TGTGCCAGTAGCCCGACAGGGGGCAACTATGGCTACACCTTC. Protein: CASSPTGGNYGYTF. The variable domain in full, with the rest retrieved from reference TRBV19 and TRBJ1-2, is DGGITQSPKYLFRKEGQNVTLSCEQNLNHDAMYWYRQDPGQGLRLIYYSQIVNDFQKGDIAEGYSVSREKKESFPLTVTSAQKNPTAFYLCASSPTGGNYGYTFGSGTRLTVV.

This chain connects TRBV5-1 to TRBJ1-2; D perhaps matches TRBD1 (6 bases). Per germline, CDR1 SGHRS and CDR2 YFSETQ. CDR3 length equals 15 residues. The V end lost 2 bases, the J end lost 4 bases, and 15 bases lay between the germline ends. CDR3 nucleotide sequence: TGCGCCAGCAGCTTTGGTTACAGGGAATCCTATGGCTACACCTTC. Translated: CASSFGYRESYGYTF.

V and J are TRBV7-9 and TRBJ1-1; the D is unclear. V was trimmed by 5 bases and J by 0 bases, leaving 7 bases between them. The CDR3 runs 13 residues. CDR1 and CDR2 from the germline V gene are SEHNR and FQNEAQ (reference sequence). In DNA, the CDR3 is TGTGCCAGCAGCCCGAGCCTGAACACTGAAGCTTTCTTT. Protein: CASSPSLNTEAFF.